Presented here are 13 T cell receptor beta chains from one specimen sequenced in a study of Ad26.COV2.S vaccination and SARS-CoV-2 variants. Noted treatment: some 20 received Ad26.COV2.S at low or high dose, single or two shots; several received placebo; per-sample allocation not given. Samples were taken on day 63 after the first vaccine or placebo injection. The table came from immunoSEQ multiplex PCR; TCRdb's copy has only in-frame clones and leaves some out. Of 400,000 to 450,000 clones in the sample, around 92% were seen once. Material: peripheral blood, obtained in a trial of Ad26.COV2.S vaccine versus placebo. The receptors come from a person between 18 and 65 years old who received the Ad26.COV2.S COVID-19 vaccine or a placebo.

The V and J genes are TRBV7-2 and TRBJ1-1; D gene ambiguous. In germline, CDR1 is SGHTA, CDR2 FQGNSA. The V and J ends lost 3 bases and 4 bases respectively, with 15 bases between them. This CDR3 spans 15 amino acids. The CDR3 region has the DNA TGTGCCAGCAGCTTCGAGGGTGGGTCTTCCACTGAAGCTTTCTTT. Encoded protein: CASSFEGGSSTEAFF.

The chain uses TRBV28 and TRBJ1-2; TRBD1 agrees at 7 bases. Trimming at V came to 2 bases and at J to 7 bases, leaving 4 bases not matched to a gene. CDR3 length equals 13 residues. Looked up from germline, CDR1 is MDHEN and CDR2 is SYDVKM. For the CDR3, the DNA is TGTGCCAGCAGTTTAGAGGGGGCACGTGGCTACACCTTC. Encoded protein: CASSLEGARGYTF.

This chain uses TRBV10-3 with TRBJ1-2, with no clear D. V lost 3 bases and J lost 7, with 12 bases in between. Germline V CDR1 and CDR2: ENHRY, SYGVKD. The CDR3 is made up of 13 amino acids. CDR3 nucleotide sequence: TGTGCCATCAGTGATGAGGGAGGAACTGGCTACACCTTC. This codes for CAISDEGGTGYTF.

This clone came up once. The chain joins TRBV6-1 to TRBJ2-7, with D perhaps matching TRBD2 (6 bases). Germline loops: CDR1 MNHNS, CDR2 SASEGT. The CDR3 consists of 15 residues. Trimming took 1 base from V and 4 from J, leaving 14 bases between them. This CDR3 is CASSEVGDSAYEQYF. CDR3 nucleotides: TGTGCCAGCAGTGAAGTCGGGGACTCTGCTTACGAGCAGTACTTC.

Regarding this clone: The limits of the CDR3 on the DNA are not certain, so only TCRdb's listed CDR3 is given. The rearrangement uses TRBV6-4 and TRBJ2-7; TRBD2, the table's D call, lacks a check against the DNA. The CDR3 spans 14 amino acids, including both terminal residues. From germline, CDR1 is MRHNA and CDR2 SNTAGT. CDR3 protein: CATRPEVAGGAINF.

This chain uses TRBV2 with TRBJ1-6; D gene uncertain. Germline V gene lookup returns CDR1 SNHLY and CDR2 FYNNEI. This CDR3 comprises 14 residues. Trimming left V 8 bases short and J 0 bases short, with 8 bases between. The CDR3 DNA follows: TGTGCCAGCGGCCCGGGCTCCTATAATTCACCCCTCCACTTT. This gives the protein CASGPGSYNSPLHF.

This clone was detected only once. The J gene is TRBJ2-7, the V gene TRBV7-2; 9 bases map to TRBD2. J was trimmed by 6 bases and V by 2 bases; bases with no gene match: 5. CDR3 length: 14 amino acids. Germline values: CDR1 SGHTA, CDR2 FQGNSA. The CDR3 DNA follows: TGTGCCAGCAGCTTAACAAGCGGGGGGTTCGAGCAGTACTTC. Translating gives CASSLTSGGFEQYF.

This chain joins TRBV7-9 and TRBJ1-2, with D unclear. Trimming took 3 bases from V and 4 from J, leaving 12 bases between them. The CDR3 loop spans 14 amino acids. Germline CDR1 is SEHNR and CDR2 is FQNEAQ (reference sequence). CDR3 sequence (DNA): TGTGCCAGCAGCTTCGGAACCCCCAGCTATGGCTACACCTTC. The encoded protein is CASSFGTPSYGYTF.

The chain recombines TRBV4-3 with TRBJ2-5; D is tentatively TRBD1 or TRBD2 (6 bases each). Trimming removed 0 bases from V and 1 base from J, with 15 bases in between. CDR1 and CDR2 from the germline V gene are LGHNA and YSLEER. This CDR3 contains 17 residues. The CDR3 DNA reads as TGCGCCAGCAGCCAAGATACAGTGGGGGGCACCCAAGAGACCCAGTACTTC. This gives the protein CASSQDTVGGTQETQYF.

The rearrangement uses TRBV5-1 and TRBJ1-2, with 7 bases that match TRBD1. The V gene's germline CDR1 is SGHRS and CDR2 YFSETQ. V lost 2 bases, J lost 3 bases, and 4 bases stayed unmatched. The CDR3 has 14 amino acids. The CDR3 region has the DNA TGCGCCAGCAGCTTCGGGACAGCCGACTATGGCTACACCTTC. Translating it yields CASSFGTADYGYTF.

The sample holds one count of this clone. The chain recombines TRBV4-3 with TRBJ2-1; 11 bases align to TRBD2. CDR3 size: 17 residues. Germline CDR1 and CDR2: LGHNA and YSLEER. The ends lost 4 bases at V and 7 bases at J; junction bases unmatched: 12. CDR3 DNA: TGCGCCAGCAGCCCCCGGGGGCGACTAGCGGGGTTGAATGAGCAGTTCTTC. Encoded protein: CASSPRGRLAGLNEQFF.

The chain joins TRBV28 to TRBJ1-4; the D gene is possibly TRBD1 (5 bases). CDR1 is MDHEN, CDR2 SYDVKM, per germline. The CDR3 loop spans 15 amino acids. Between the trimmed V and J ends, which lost 7 bases and 1 base, there was a span of 13 bases. CDR3 region: CASTPGGGTNEKLFF. CDR3 sequence (DNA): TGTGCCAGCACCCCGGGTGGGGGAACTAATGAAAAACTGTTTTTT.

This clone was seen only once. The chain joins TRBV29-1 to TRBJ2-1; D gene unclear. V lost 6 bases, J lost 7 bases, and 19 bases lay in between. CDR3 size: 14 residues. The V gene's germline CDR1 is SQVTM and CDR2 ANQGSEA. This CDR3 is CSVDNSGVWNEQFF. In nucleotides, the CDR3 is TGCAGCGTCGACAATAGTGGGGTGTGGAATGAGCAGTTCTTC.